One sample yielded the 3 T cell receptor beta chains listed below, sequenced in a study of Ad26.COV2.S vaccination and SARS-CoV-2 variants. The table came from immunoSEQ multiplex PCR; TCRdb's copy has only in-frame clones and leaves some out. The sample contains hundreds of thousands of clones, 75% to 90% of which appear only once. Sample treatment: roughly 18 received Ad26.COV2.S at low or high dose, single or two shots; roughly 5 received placebo; per-sample allocation not given. The samples date from day 63 after the first vaccine or placebo injection. This material consisted of peripheral blood, taken in a trial of Ad26.COV2.S vaccine versus placebo. The source of these receptors is a person between 18 and 60 years old who received the Ad26.COV2.S COVID-19 vaccine or a placebo.

This chain connects TRBV29-1 to TRBJ1-5, with 8 bases matching TRBD1. V trimming: 7 bases; J trimming: 5 bases; junction bases outside the gene matches: 10. CDR1 is SQVTM, CDR2 ANQGSEA, per germline. There are 14 residues in the CDR3. The CDR3 sequence is CSAAGTGLDQPQHF. The CDR3 nucleotides read TGCAGCGCCGCTGGGACAGGTCTGGATCAGCCCCAGCATTTT.

The chain joins TRBV5-1 to TRBJ2-7; the match to TRBD1 covers 8 bases. CDR3 length: 15 amino acids. Trimming removed 4 bases from V and 3 bases from J; junction bases left unmatched: 9. Germline values: CDR1 SGHRS, CDR2 YFSETQ. The CDR3 is CASSIGTGPVYEQYF. In DNA form, the CDR3 reads TGCGCCAGCAGCATCGGGACAGGCCCGGTCTACGAGCAGTACTTC.

The chain links TRBV7-9 to TRBJ1-4; perhaps TRBD1 as D (5 bases). With 5 bases removed from V and 7 bases from J, the gap between germline ends came to 20 bases. This CDR3 region has 16 residues. The germline V gene has CDR1 SEHNR and CDR2 FQNEAQ (reference sequence). DNA for the CDR3: TGTGCCAGCAGCCCCCTAGGGGAGCCCGAGGTTGAAAAACTGTTTTTT. It encodes CASSPLGEPEVEKLFF.